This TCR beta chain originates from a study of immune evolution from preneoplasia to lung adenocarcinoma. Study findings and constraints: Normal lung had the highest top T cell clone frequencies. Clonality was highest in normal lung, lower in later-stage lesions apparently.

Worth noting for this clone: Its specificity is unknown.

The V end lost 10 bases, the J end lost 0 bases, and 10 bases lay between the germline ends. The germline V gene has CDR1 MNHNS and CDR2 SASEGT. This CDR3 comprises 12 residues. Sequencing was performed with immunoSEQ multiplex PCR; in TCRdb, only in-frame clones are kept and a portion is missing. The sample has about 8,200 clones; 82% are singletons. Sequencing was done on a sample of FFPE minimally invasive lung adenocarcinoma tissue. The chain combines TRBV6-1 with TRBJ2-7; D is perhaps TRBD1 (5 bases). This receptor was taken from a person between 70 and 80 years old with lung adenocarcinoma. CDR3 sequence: CAIRRGSYEQYF. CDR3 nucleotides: TGTGCCATCCGTAGGGGCTCCTACGAGCAGTACTTC.